The 20 T cell receptor beta chains below come from one sample, sequenced in a study of CD8+CD57+ T cells in acquired aplastic anemia. Genomic DNA provided the template from which TCR beta VDJ and CDR3 profiles were obtained. MiXCR, applied by TCRdb to the reads, yields one record per CDR3 protein. The sample shows more than 150,000 distinct CDR3 sequences, around 43% of them seen only once. Patients who underwent sequencing had shown CD8+CD57+ cell expansion by flow cytometry. What was sequenced was sorted CD4+, CD8+, or CD8+CD57+ T cells (not recorded which) from PBMCs. Receptor source: a human donor with aplastic anemia.

Only one count was recorded for this clonotype. The V gene is TRBV20-1, the J gene TRBJ1-5; D unclear. CDR1 is DFQATT and CDR2 is SNEGSKA in the germline V gene (reference sequence). The V end lost 2 bases, the J end lost 5 bases, and 10 bases lay between the germline ends. The CDR3 spans 13 residues. This CDR3 is CSARKSAYQPQHF. CDR3 nucleotide sequence: TGCAGTGCTAGAAAGAGCGCCTATCAGCCCCAGCATTTT.

This clonotype was counted once. This sequence joins TRBV12-3 or TRBV12-4 and TRBJ1-3, with 8 bases that match TRBD1. Matching the DNA end better, TRBJ2-2 makes the J call doubtful. The CDR3 has 14 residues. The CDR3 nucleotides read TGTGCCAGCAGTGAAGGGGGCAGGGGGCAGGAGCTGTTTTTT. This encodes CASSEGGRGQELFF.

The chain combines TRBV19 with TRBJ2-5; a possible D gene is TRBD1 (6 bases). V was clipped by 9 bases and J by 1 base, with 15 bases between them. CDR3 length: 14 residues. Germline-derived CDR1 and CDR2 are LNHDA and SQIVND (reference sequence). The CDR3 region has the DNA TGTGCCAGCAGCTACACAGGGCTCCAAGAGACCCAGTACTTC. Its protein product is CASSYTGLQETQYF. Supplemented by reference TRBV19 and TRBJ2-5, the full variable domain reads DGGITQSPKYLFRKEGQNVTLSCEQNLNHDAMYWYRQDPGQGLRLIYYSQIVNDFQKGDIAEGYSVSREKKESFPLTVTSAQKNPTAFYLCASSYTGLQETQYFGPGTRLLVL.

This clonotype has just a few counts. V is TRBV29-1 and J is TRBJ2-5, with D uncertain. Germline CDR1 is SQVTM and CDR2 is ANQGSEA. The V and J ends lost 4 bases and 7 bases respectively, with 7 bases between them. The CDR3 is made up of 10 amino acids. The CDR3 region has the DNA TGCAGCGTTGGAAAGGGGACCCAGTACTTC. Amino acid sequence: CSVGKGTQYF.

The chain is built from TRBV19 and TRBJ1-6, with a possible D match to TRBD1 (5 bases). The V end lost 5 bases, the J end lost 10 bases, and 18 bases lay between the germline ends. The length of the CDR3 is 15 residues. Per germline, CDR1 LNHDA and CDR2 SQIVND (reference sequence). DNA for the CDR3: TGTGCCAGTAGTCCCCGATTGCAGGGTAGCTCACCCCTCCACTTT. Translated, it gives CASSPRLQGSSPLHF.

This clonotype was observed at least ten times. The V and J genes are TRBV9 and TRBJ2-1; the match to TRBD1 covers 9 bases. Trimming took 1 base from V and 8 from J; bases not matched to a gene: 7. The V gene's germline CDR1 is SGDLS and CDR2 YYNGEE. CDR3 length equals 15 residues. CDR3 amino acids: CASSVRTGVPHEQFF. CDR3 in DNA: TGTGCCAGCAGCGTAAGGACAGGGGTCCCTCATGAGCAGTTCTTC.

The chain joins TRBV15 to TRBJ2-2; 7 bases are a match to TRBD2. The germline V gene encodes CDR1 LNHNV and CDR2 YYDKDF (reference sequence). The CDR3 consists of 17 residues. The trim removed 0 bases at V and 3 bases at J, leaving 7 bases unmatched. The CDR3 DNA follows: TGTGCCACCAGCAGAGATCGTGGCGGGAGTTACACCGGGGAGCTGTTTTTT. The encoded protein is CATSRDRGGSYTGELFF.

This clonotype was seen only a few times. The genes are TRBV20-1 and TRBJ2-1; the D gene is possibly TRBD1 (6 bases). The V and J ends lost 3 bases and 4 bases respectively, with 7 bases between them. The CDR3 runs to 12 residues. Per the germline V gene, CDR1 is DFQATT and CDR2 is SNEGSKA (reference sequence). The CDR3 loop reads CSASTGYNEQFF. In DNA form, the CDR3 reads TGCAGTGCTAGTACAGGGTACAATGAGCAGTTCTTC.

The V call is TRBV2, the J call TRBJ1-1; unclear D gene. CDR1 SNHLY and CDR2 FYNNEI come from the germline V gene. Trimming took off 2 bases at V and 10 bases at J, with 11 bases between the two ends. CDR3 length: 12 residues. In nucleotides, the CDR3 is TGTGCCAGCAGTGAATCTAGGGCTTCAGCTTTCTTT. Translating it yields CASSESRASAFF.

The chain employs TRBV2 and TRBJ2-7; tentative D call: TRBD2 (6 bases). The germline V gene has CDR1 SNHLY and CDR2 FYNNEI. The CDR3 length is 12 residues. The V end was cut by 8 bases, the J end by 7 bases, with 15 bases between. The CDR3 DNA reads TGTGCCAGCCGCGGGTCGGCGGGGGAGCAGTACTTC. Protein: CASRGSAGEQYF.

This chain joins TRBV7-3 and TRBJ1-2; D gene ambiguous. The CDR3 totals 13 residues. The V end was cut by 4 bases, the J end by 3 bases, with 9 bases between. Germline assignment: CDR1 SGHTA and CDR2 FQGTGA. This CDR3 is CASSSRPDYGYTF. The CDR3, as DNA: TGTGCCAGCAGCTCCCGGCCGGACTATGGCTACACCTTC.

This clonotype was detected ten times or more. The chain uses TRBV20-1 and TRBJ1-6; D is possibly TRBD1 (5 bases). V was trimmed by 0 bases and J by 6 bases, leaving 12 bases between them. The V gene's germline CDR1 is DFQATT and CDR2 SNEGSKA (reference sequence). The CDR3 has 15 residues. The CDR3 is CSARELQDSNSPLHF. The CDR3 DNA reads as TGCAGTGCTAGAGAGTTACAGGACTCTAATTCACCCCTCCACTTT.

This clonotype has a count of ten or more. The chain links TRBV9 to TRBJ2-5; perhaps TRBD2 as D (6 bases). The length of the CDR3 is 14 residues. V lost 2 bases to trimming and J lost 7 bases, with 15 bases between them. The germline V gene has CDR1 SGDLS and CDR2 YYNGEE. The CDR3 DNA reads as TGTGCCAGCAGCGTGGGCGGGATGGGGGTGACCCAGTACTTC. This translates into CASSVGGMGVTQYF.

The chain has TRBV10-3 and TRBJ1-4; 8 bases match TRBD1. Per the germline V gene, CDR1 is ENHRY and CDR2 is SYGVKD. The CDR3 sequence is 14 residues long. Germline trimming cut 10 bases from V and 8 bases from J; bases unmatched to any gene: 12. The DNA for the CDR3 is TGTGCCACCTCCATGGACAGGGCGCTCGAAAAACTGTTTTTT. It yields the protein CATSMDRALEKLFF.

The rearrangement joins TRBV6-2 or TRBV6-3 to TRBJ2-5; 7 bases align to TRBD2. V trimming: 4 bases; J trimming: 11 bases; junction bases outside the gene matches: 10. The CDR3 is 13 amino acids. The germline V gene encodes CDR1 MNHEY and CDR2 SVGEGT. The DNA of the CDR3 is TGTGCCAGCAGTTTCGTGGGAGGGAATGAGCAGTACTTC. It encodes CASSFVGGNEQYF.

This clonotype was detected ten times or more. The genes are TRBV5-1 and TRBJ2-3; TRBD1 is a possible D gene (6 bases). Trimming cost V 2 bases and J 1 base, with 11 bases left between them. The V gene's germline CDR1 is SGHRS and CDR2 YFSETQ. The CDR3 totals 15 residues. The CDR3 nucleotides read TGCGCCAGCAGCTTAACCAGGGGAGGCACAGATACGCAGTATTTT. It encodes CASSLTRGGTDTQYF.

With regard to this clonotype: This could be a read error, since a much larger clone is one nucleotide away. The V gene is TRBV9, the J gene TRBJ1-2; the D is unclear. Germline V lookup: CDR1 SGDLS, CDR2 YYNGEE. With 4 bases removed from V and 4 bases from J, the gap between germline ends came to 23 bases. This CDR3 region has 17 residues. The CDR3 DNA is TGTGCCAGCAGCATGAGCAACAGTGGAATTGGTAGCTATGGCTACACCTTC. It translates to CASSMSNSGIGSYGYTF.

This clonotype was seen only a few times. Its ends do not fully match the called genes, so a read error is possible. The genes are TRBV28 and TRBJ1-1; D not resolved. Germline lookup yields CDR1 MDHEN and CDR2 SYDVKM. CDR3 length equals 17 residues. As DNA, the CDR3 is TGTGCCAGCAGTCAAGACCGGGGAAACCTCATGAACACTGGAGCTTTCTTT. This codes for CASSQDRGNLMNTGAFF.

The table lists this clonotype with a count of one. One base away lies a much larger clone, so this may be a sequencing read error. This chain uses TRBV11-1 with TRBJ2-5; TRBD1 matches at 8 bases. This CDR3 comprises 17 residues. V lost 5 bases, J lost 4 bases, and 15 bases stayed unmatched. Germline V gives CDR1 SGHAT, CDR2 FQDESV (reference sequence). CDR3 in DNA: TGTGCCAGCAGCCGCCCCGGGAGCAGGGGGCCAGGAGAGACCCAGTACTTC. Translating it yields CASSRPGSRGPGETQYF.

The gene calls are TRBV10-1 and TRBJ2-7; D uncertain. This CDR3 is 11 amino acids long. CDR1 WNHNN and CDR2 SYGVQD come from the germline V gene (reference sequence). V lost 8 bases and J 6 bases, leaving 11 bases between the germline ends. The CDR3 nucleotides read TGCGCCAGCTCGGTAGGTAGCGAGCAGTACTTC. Translation: CASSVGSEQYF.